The TCR beta chain described here comes from a study of CD8 T cells in ankylosing spondylitis. Quantitative barcoded 5'-RACE was used to prepare TCR beta libraries. TCRdb re-analysed the 5' RACE reads in MiXCR, keeping a single row per CDR3 protein. In the table there are 670,000 or so distinct CDR3 sequences, around 17% of which are singletons. Notes on the study in general: As for the disease-linked clones, they showed a CD8+ phenotype and occurred at relatively low frequencies in peripheral blood. Reportedly, disease-linked clones are significantly enriched in ankylosing spondylitis patients' matched synovial fluid. Reactive arthritis synovial fluid and blood were previously reported to contain some motif variants. A motif in TCR beta, a set of under ten highly homologous variants, appeared characteristic of ankylosing spondylitis blood.

Note on this clonotype: The antigen is not known.

The CDR3 consists of 13 residues. Germline V gene lookup returns CDR1 DFQATT and CDR2 SNEGSKA (reference sequence). The ends lost 3 bases at V and 11 bases at J; junction bases unmatched: 13. The J gene is TRBJ2-7, the V gene TRBV20-1; TRBD1 agrees at 7 bases. The TCR comes from a male donor with ankylosing spondylitis. The specimen was blood, either unsorted or a sorted T cell fraction (not recorded which). CDR3 sequence (DNA): TGCAGTGCTAGTAGGGGGCCCGGGCAGGGCGAGTACTTC. The encoded protein is CSASRGPGQGEYF.